This T cell receptor (beta chain) is from a study of shared clonotypes between healthy human individuals. About the research overall: Each donor contributed plates that comprised three CD4 naive, three CD4 memory, two CD8 naive and one CD8 memory. Findings and caveats of the study: Blood was the only sampled material, and tissue repertoires likely differ. Rarefaction indicated that sorted-subset sequencing remained incomplete although depth was large.

This clone was picked up a small number of times. Its target is not known. The assay was carried out at the deep level. Produced via immunoSEQ multiplex PCR; TCRdb's table is partial and in-frame only. The sample includes about 1 million clones, 75% to 80% of them seen just once. Trimming removed 6 bases from V and 7 bases from J, with 18 bases in between. This CDR3 is 13 amino acids long. CDR1 SQVTM and CDR2 ANQGSEA come from the germline V gene. The sequencing sample was made of memory CD4+ T cells from PBMCs. Subset meaning: CD45RA-negative fraction. The TCR sequence derives from a man aged 18-30 years in good health. Some clones in this sample may be carry-over from other donors' samples. The chain has TRBV29-1 and TRBJ1-2; a possible D gene is TRBD1 (6 bases). CDR3 coding DNA: TGCAGCGTCCTTTGGGGGCCTCGGGCTGGCTACACCTTC. This encodes CSVLWGPRAGYTF.